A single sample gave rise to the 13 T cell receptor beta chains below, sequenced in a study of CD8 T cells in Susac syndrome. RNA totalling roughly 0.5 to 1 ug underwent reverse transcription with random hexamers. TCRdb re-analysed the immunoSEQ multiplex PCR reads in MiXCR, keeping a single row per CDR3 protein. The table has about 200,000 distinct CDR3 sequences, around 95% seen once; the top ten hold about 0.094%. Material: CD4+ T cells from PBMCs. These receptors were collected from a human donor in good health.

The CDR3 DNA follows: TGCAGTGTACCGAGGGAGTTCCAAGAGACCCAGTACTTC. As protein: CSVPREFQETQYF. The V call is TRBV20-1, the J call TRBJ2-5, with TRBD2 as a possible D gene (5 bases). V was pared by 7 bases and J by 1 base, with 13 bases between. The CDR3 loop spans 13 amino acids. Germline loops: CDR1 DFQATT, CDR2 SNEGSKA (reference sequence).

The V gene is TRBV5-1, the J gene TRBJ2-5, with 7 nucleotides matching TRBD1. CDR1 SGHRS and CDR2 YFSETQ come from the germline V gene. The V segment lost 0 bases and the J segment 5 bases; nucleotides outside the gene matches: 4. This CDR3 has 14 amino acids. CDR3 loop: CASSLGQGYETQYF. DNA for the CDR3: TGCGCCAGCAGCTTGGGACAGGGTTACGAGACCCAGTACTTC.

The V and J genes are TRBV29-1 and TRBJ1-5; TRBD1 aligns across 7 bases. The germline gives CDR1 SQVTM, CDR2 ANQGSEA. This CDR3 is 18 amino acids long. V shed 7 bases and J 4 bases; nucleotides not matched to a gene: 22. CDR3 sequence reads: CSGNRQGSTLEGNQPQHF. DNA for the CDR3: TGCAGCGGGAACCGACAGGGATCAACTCTCGAGGGGAATCAGCCCCAGCATTTT.

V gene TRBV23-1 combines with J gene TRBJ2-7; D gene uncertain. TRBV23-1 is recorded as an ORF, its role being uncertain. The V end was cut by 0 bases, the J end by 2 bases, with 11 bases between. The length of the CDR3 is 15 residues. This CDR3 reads CASSQSLVLPYEQYV. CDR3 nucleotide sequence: TGCGCCAGCAGTCAATCACTGGTTCTCCCCTACGAGCAGTACGTC.

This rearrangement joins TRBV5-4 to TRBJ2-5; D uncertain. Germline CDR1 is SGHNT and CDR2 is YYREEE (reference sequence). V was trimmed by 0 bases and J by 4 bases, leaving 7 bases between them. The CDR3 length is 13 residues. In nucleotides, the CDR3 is TGTGCCAGCAGCTTGGAATTGGTAGAGACCCAGTACTTC. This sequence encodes CASSLELVETQYF.

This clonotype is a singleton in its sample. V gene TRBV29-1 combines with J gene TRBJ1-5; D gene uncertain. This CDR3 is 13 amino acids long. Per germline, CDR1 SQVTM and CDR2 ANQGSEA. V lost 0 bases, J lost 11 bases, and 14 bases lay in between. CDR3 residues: CSVEDRGSIAQHF. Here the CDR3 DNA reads TGCAGCGTTGAAGATAGAGGGTCCATAGCCCAGCATTTT.

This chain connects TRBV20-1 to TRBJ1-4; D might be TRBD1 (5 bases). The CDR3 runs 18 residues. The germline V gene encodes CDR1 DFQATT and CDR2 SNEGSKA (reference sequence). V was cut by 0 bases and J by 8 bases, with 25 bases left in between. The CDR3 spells CSARDVGGAFGQNEKLFF. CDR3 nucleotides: TGCAGTGCTAGAGATGTGGGAGGGGCGTTTGGGCAAAACGAAAAACTGTTTTTT.

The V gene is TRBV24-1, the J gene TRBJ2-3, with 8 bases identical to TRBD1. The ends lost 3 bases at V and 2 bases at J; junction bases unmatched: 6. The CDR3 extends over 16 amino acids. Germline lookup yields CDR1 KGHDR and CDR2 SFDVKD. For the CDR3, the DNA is TGTGCCACCAGTGATCCTCCGGGACAGGACACAGATACGCAGTATTTT. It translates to CATSDPPGQDTDTQYF.

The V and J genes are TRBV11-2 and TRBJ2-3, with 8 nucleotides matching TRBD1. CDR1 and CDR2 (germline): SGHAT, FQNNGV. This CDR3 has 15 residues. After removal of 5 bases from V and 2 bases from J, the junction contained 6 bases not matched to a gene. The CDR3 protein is CASSLTGDYTDTQYF. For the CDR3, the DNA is TGTGCCAGCAGCCTGACAGGGGATTACACAGATACGCAGTATTTT.

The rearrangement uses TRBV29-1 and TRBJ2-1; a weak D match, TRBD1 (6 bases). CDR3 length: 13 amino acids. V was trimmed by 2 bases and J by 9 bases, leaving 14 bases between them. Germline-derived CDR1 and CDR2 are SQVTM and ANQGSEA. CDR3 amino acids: CSVEKVSGVEQFF. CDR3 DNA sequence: TGCAGCGTTGAAAAAGTGTCAGGGGTTGAGCAGTTCTTC.

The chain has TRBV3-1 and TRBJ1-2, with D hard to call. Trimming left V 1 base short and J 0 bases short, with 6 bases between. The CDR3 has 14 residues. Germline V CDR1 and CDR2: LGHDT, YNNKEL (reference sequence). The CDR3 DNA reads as TGTGCCAGCAGCCAAGGCAGCACTAACTATGGCTACACCTTC. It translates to CASSQGSTNYGYTF.

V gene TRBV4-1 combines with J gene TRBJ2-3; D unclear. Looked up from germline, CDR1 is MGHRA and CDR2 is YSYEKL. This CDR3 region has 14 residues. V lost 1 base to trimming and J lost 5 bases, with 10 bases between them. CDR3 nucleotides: TGCGCCAGCAGCCAAGCGGTTTTTGGAGATACGCAGTATTTT. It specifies CASSQAVFGDTQYF.

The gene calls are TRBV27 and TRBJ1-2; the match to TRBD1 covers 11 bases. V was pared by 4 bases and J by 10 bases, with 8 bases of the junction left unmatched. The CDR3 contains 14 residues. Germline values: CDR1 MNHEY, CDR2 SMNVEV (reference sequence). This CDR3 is CASSSTWDRGDYTF. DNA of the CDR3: TGTGCCAGCAGTTCCACGTGGGACAGGGGGGACTACACCTTC.